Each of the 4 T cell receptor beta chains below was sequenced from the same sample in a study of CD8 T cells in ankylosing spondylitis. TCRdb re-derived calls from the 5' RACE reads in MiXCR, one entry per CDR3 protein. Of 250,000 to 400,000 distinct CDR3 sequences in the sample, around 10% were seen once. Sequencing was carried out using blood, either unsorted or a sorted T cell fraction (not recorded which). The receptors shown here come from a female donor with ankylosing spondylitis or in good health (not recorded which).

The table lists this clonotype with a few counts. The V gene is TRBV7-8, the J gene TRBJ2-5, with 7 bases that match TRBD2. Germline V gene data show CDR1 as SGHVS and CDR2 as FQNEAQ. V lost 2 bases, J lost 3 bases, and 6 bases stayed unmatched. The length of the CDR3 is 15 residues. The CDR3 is CASSLFQGGEETQYF. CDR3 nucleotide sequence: TGTGCCAGCAGCTTATTTCAGGGAGGGGAAGAGACCCAGTACTTC.

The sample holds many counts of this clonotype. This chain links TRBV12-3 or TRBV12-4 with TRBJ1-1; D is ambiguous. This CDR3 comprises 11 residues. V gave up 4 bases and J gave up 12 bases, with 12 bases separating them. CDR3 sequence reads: CASSSWKASFF. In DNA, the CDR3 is TGTGCCAGCAGTTCATGGAAAGCATCTTTCTTT.

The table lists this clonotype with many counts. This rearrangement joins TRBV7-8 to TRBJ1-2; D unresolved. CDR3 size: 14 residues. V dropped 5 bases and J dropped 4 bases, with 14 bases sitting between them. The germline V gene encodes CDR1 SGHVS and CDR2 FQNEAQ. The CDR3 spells CASSPLSGSYGYTF. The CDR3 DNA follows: TGTGCCAGCAGCCCCCTTTCGGGGAGCTATGGCTACACCTTC.

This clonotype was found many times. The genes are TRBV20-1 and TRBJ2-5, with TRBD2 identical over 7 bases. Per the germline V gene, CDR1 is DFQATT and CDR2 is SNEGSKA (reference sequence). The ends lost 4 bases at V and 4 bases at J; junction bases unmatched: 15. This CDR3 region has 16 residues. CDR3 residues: CSATRRSVGRGETQYF. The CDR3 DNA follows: TGCAGTGCTACCCGTAGATCGGTAGGGAGGGGAGAGACCCAGTACTTC.